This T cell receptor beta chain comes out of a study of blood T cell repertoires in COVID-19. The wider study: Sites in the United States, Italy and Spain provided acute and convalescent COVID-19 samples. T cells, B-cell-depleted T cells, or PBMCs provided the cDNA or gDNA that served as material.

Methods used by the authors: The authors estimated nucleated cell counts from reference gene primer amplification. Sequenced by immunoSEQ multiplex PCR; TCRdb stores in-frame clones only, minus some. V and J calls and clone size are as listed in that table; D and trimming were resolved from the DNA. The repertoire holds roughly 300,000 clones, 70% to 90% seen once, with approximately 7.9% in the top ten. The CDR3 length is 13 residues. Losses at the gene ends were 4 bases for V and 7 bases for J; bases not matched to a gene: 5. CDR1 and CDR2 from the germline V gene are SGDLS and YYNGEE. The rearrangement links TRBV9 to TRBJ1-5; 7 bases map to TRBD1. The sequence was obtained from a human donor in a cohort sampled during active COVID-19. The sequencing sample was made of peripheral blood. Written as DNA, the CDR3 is TGTGCCAGCAGCCACAGGGGTGAGCAGCCCCAGCATTTT. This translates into CASSHRGEQPQHF.